A single sample gave rise to the 17 T cell receptor beta chains below, sequenced in a study of cytomegalovirus exposure and HLA in healthy donors. The study ran its PCR with 60 Vbeta and 13 Jbeta primers. The protocol was immunoSEQ multiplex PCR, while the TCRdb copy is restricted to in-frame clones and leaves out a portion. The sample carries 100,000 to 150,000 clones, over 65% recorded once. The specimen sequenced was PBMCs. Receptor source: a man aged 30 to 45 in good health and CMV-seropositive.

The V and J genes are TRBV27 and TRBJ1-3; no reliable D call. Germline CDR1 reads MNHEY; CDR2 reads SMNVEV (reference sequence). The CDR3 runs to 17 residues. Trimming took 6 bases from V and 0 from J, leaving 18 bases between them. CDR3 sequence: CASSPNSLPTSGNTIYF. The CDR3 DNA reads TGTGCCAGCAGCCCAAACTCCTTACCTACCTCTGGAAACACCATATATTTT.

This clone was recorded once. V gene TRBV5-6 combines with J gene TRBJ1-4; no reliable D call. The germline V gene has CDR1 SGHDT and CDR2 YYEEEE. V lost 1 base and J lost 4, with 8 bases in between. This CDR3 region has 14 residues. The CDR3 coding sequence is TGTGCCAGCAGCTTGACAGCTTATAATGAAAAACTGTTTTTT. Translation: CASSLTAYNEKLFF. The full variable domain, its missing parts supplied by reference TRBV5-6 and TRBJ1-4, is DAGVTQSPTHLIKTRGQQVTLRCSPKSGHDTVSWYQQALGQGPQFIFQYYEEEERQRGNFPDRFSGHQFPNYSSELNVNALLLGDSALYLCASSLTAYNEKLFFGSGTQLSVL.

This sequence joins TRBV2 and TRBJ1-5; 9 nucleotides line up with TRBD1. The V gene's germline CDR1 is SNHLY and CDR2 FYNNEI. After removal of 6 bases from V and 7 bases from J, the junction contained 4 bases not matched to a gene. CDR3 length: 13 amino acids. CDR3 DNA sequence: TGTGCCAGCAGGGACAGGGGAAGACAGCCCCAGCATTTT. It is translated as CASRDRGRQPQHF.

The chain employs TRBV10-3 and TRBJ1-4, with 9 bases aligning to TRBD1. The CDR3 is 12 amino acids. Unmatched junction bases numbered 7, after V lost 10 bases and J lost 10 bases. CDR1 and CDR2 (germline): ENHRY, SYGVKD. The CDR3 DNA reads as TGTGCCACCGGGGGACAGGGTGGAAAACTGTTTTTT. Translating gives CATGGQGGKLFF.

The genes are TRBV6-6 and TRBJ2-7; TRBD1 matches at 8 bases. CDR1 is MNHNY, CDR2 SVGAGI, per germline (reference sequence). The trim removed 5 bases at V and 1 base at J, leaving 4 bases unmatched. There are 14 residues in the CDR3. CDR3 coding DNA: TGTGCCAGCAGTCCTAGGACAGGGTCCTACGAGCAGTACTTC. Translating gives CASSPRTGSYEQYF.

The rearrangement uses TRBV7-8 and TRBJ2-7; tentative D call: TRBD2 (6 bases). The CDR3 covers 16 residues. The germline gives CDR1 SGHVS, CDR2 FQNEAQ. The V end lost 4 bases, the J end lost 3 bases, and 19 bases lay between the germline ends. CDR3 in amino acids: CASSSHRLGRNYEQYF. CDR3 in DNA: TGTGCCAGCAGCTCGCACCGACTAGGAAGAAACTACGAGCAGTACTTC.

The rearrangement joins TRBV7-6 to TRBJ2-7; 11 positions agree with TRBD2. With 1 base clipped from V and 5 bases from J, the junction kept 1 base outside the gene matches. The CDR3 totals 14 residues. Looked up from germline, CDR1 is SGHVS and CDR2 is FNYEAQ. The CDR3 here is CASSLVLAGDEQYF. CDR3 sequence (DNA): TGTGCCAGCAGCTTAGTACTAGCGGGAGACGAGCAGTACTTC.

V is TRBV5-1 and J is TRBJ1-1; a weak D match, TRBD1 (5 bases). The CDR3 runs to 16 residues. Trimming shortened V by 0 bases and J by 1 base, and 13 bases separated the two germline ends. CDR1 and CDR2 from the germline V gene are SGHRS and YFSETQ. Written as DNA, the CDR3 is TGCGCCAGCAGCTTGGCCGCGGGGGTACAGAACACTGAAGCTTTCTTT. Encoded protein: CASSLAAGVQNTEAFF. Supplemented by reference TRBV5-1 and TRBJ1-1, the full variable domain reads KAGVTQTPRYLIKTRGQQVTLSCSPISGHRSVSWYQQTPGQGLQFLFEYFSETQRNKGNFPGRFSGRQFSNSRSEMNVSTLELGDSALYLCASSLAAGVQNTEAFFGQGTRLTVV.

With regard to this clone: An end of the junction differs from the germline gene, which may be a read error. This sequence joins TRBV7-7 and TRBJ2-7; D perhaps matches TRBD1 (6 bases). The CDR3 sequence is 13 residues long. Per the germline V gene, CDR1 is SSHAT and CDR2 is FNYEAQ (reference sequence). The CDR3 DNA is TGTGCTAGCAGCCCCGGACAGTTCTACGAGCAGTACTTC. Protein: CASSPGQFYEQYF.

V gene TRBV4-2 combines with J gene TRBJ1-4; the D gene is possibly TRBD1 (5 bases). The CDR3 consists of 16 residues. The germline CDR1 and CDR2 sequences are LGHNA and YNFKEQ. V was cut by 3 bases and J by 2 bases, with 13 bases left in between. CDR3 sequence (DNA): TGTGCCAGCAGCCAGGGGCGGGGGTCGACTAATGAAAAACTGTTTTTT. Encoded protein: CASSQGRGSTNEKLFF.

The chain couples TRBV2 to TRBJ2-7; 8 bases fit TRBD1. V shed 6 bases and J 4 bases; nucleotides not matched to a gene: 17. Germline lookup yields CDR1 SNHLY and CDR2 FYNNEI. CDR3 size: 17 residues. CDR3 residues: CASSSPRDRPPPYEQYF. The CDR3 coding sequence is TGTGCCAGCAGCTCCCCCCGGGACAGGCCGCCACCTTACGAGCAGTACTTC.

The chain uses TRBV9 and TRBJ2-1; D unresolved. This CDR3 region has 15 residues. Between the trimmed V and J ends, which lost 0 bases and 9 bases, there was a span of 16 bases. The germline gives CDR1 SGDLS, CDR2 YYNGEE. The CDR3 DNA sequence: TGTGCCAGCAGCGTAGGAGGTTCACTTTCTGGTGAGCAGTTCTTC. Translation gives CASSVGGSLSGEQFF. The entire variable domain, with the rest obtained from reference TRBV9 and TRBJ2-1, is as follows: DSGVTQTPKHLITATGQRVTLRCSPRSGDLSVYWYQQSLDQGLQFLIQYYNGEERAKGNILERFSAQQFPDLHSELNLSSLELGDSALYFCASSVGGSLSGEQFFGPGTRLTVL.

The V call is TRBV7-8, the J call TRBJ2-3; D is uncertain. The CDR3 runs 13 residues. V was clipped by 5 bases and J by 4 bases, with 10 bases between them. Germline V gene data show CDR1 as SGHVS and CDR2 as FQNEAQ. The CDR3 DNA reads as TGTGCCAGCAGCCCGGGTGTTGCAGATACGCAGTATTTT. This codes for CASSPGVADTQYF.

The chain carries TRBV2 and TRBJ1-6; 7 bases are a match to TRBD1. CDR1 and CDR2 (germline): SNHLY, FYNNEI. The length of the CDR3 is 15 residues. Trimming at V came to 4 bases and at J to 3 bases, leaving 3 bases not matched to a gene. The CDR3 here is CASSGGQHYNSPLHF. CDR3 sequence (DNA): TGTGCCAGCAGTGGGGGACAGCACTATAATTCACCCCTCCACTTT.

The count of this clone is one. J is TRBJ2-7 and V is TRBV30, with TRBD2 matching over 7 bases. This CDR3 comprises 14 residues. Trimming cost V 2 bases and J 6 bases; bases outside gene matches: 10. Per the germline V gene, CDR1 is GTSNPN and CDR2 is SVGIG (reference sequence). The CDR3 DNA reads as TGTGCCTGGAGTCATTGGCGGGAGAGGAGCGAGCAGTACTTC. This translates into CAWSHWRERSEQYF. Drawing the rest from reference TRBV30 and TRBJ2-7, the complete variable domain is SQTIHQWPATLVQPVGSPLSLECTVEGTSNPNLYWYRQAAGRGLQLLFYSVGIGQISSEVPQNLSASRPQDRQFILSSKKLLLSDSGFYLCAWSHWRERSEQYFGPGTRLTVT.

The genes are TRBV5-1 and TRBJ2-6, with 9 bases aligning to TRBD1. The V segment lost 4 bases and the J segment 1 base; nucleotides outside the gene matches: 9. Germline CDR1 SGHRS, CDR2 YFSETQ. The CDR3 spans 18 residues. The CDR3 nucleotides are TGCGCCAGCAGCATCCCGGGGACAGGGTCATCTGGGGCCAACGTCCTGACTTTC. Amino acids: CASSIPGTGSSGANVLTF.

This chain joins TRBV14 and TRBJ2-7; D may be TRBD2 (6 bases). The germline gives CDR1 SGHDN, CDR2 FVKESK. This CDR3 has 13 residues. V lost 4 bases to trimming and J lost 2 bases, with 9 bases between them. The CDR3 reads CASSRTGAYEQYF. CDR3 coding DNA: TGTGCCAGCAGCCGGACGGGGGCCTACGAGCAGTACTTC. Using reference TRBV14 and TRBJ2-7 for the parts outside the CDR3, the full variable domain is EAGVTQFPSHSVIEKGQTVTLRCDPISGHDNLYWYRRVMGKEIKFLLHFVKESKQDESGMPNNRFLAERTGGTYSTLKVQPAELEDSGVYFCASSRTGAYEQYFGPGTRLTVT.